A single sample gave rise to the 13 T cell receptor beta chains below, sequenced in a study of CD8+ T cells in alopecia areata. Regarding treatment: oral pan-JAK inhibitor, 5-10 mg twice daily. Following RNA extraction, reverse transcription yielded cDNA that acted as the sequencing template. This table comes from immunoSEQ multiplex PCR, and its TCRdb copy is limited to in-frame clones, with some not included. This table has 150,000 to 200,000 clones, roughly 61% appearing once. The sequencing here drew on CD8+ T cells sorted from blood, taken at week 24, from a patient treated with tofacitinib. These TCRs come from a human donor with alopecia areata.

The J gene is TRBJ2-7, the V gene TRBV29-1; TRBD1 is a possible D gene (6 bases). The CDR3 loop spans 12 amino acids. Germline lookup yields CDR1 SQVTM and CDR2 ANQGSEA. The ends were cut back, 6 bases at V and 0 bases at J, with 9 bases in the middle. The CDR3 region is CSVRTDSYEQYF. DNA of the CDR3: TGCAGCGTCCGGACAGACTCCTACGAGCAGTACTTC.

This clone was seen only a few times. This chain connects TRBV6-5 to TRBJ2-7, with no clear D. Germline loops: CDR1 MNHEY, CDR2 SVGAGI. The CDR3 is 12 amino acids. The germline V and J ends were trimmed by 7 bases and 2 bases, with 9 bases remaining between them. CDR3 in amino acids: CASTGSTYEQYF. CDR3 in DNA: TGTGCCAGCACCGGCAGTACCTACGAGCAGTACTTC.

CDR3 residues: CATSRGAQPQHF. CDR3 bases: TGTGCCACCAGCAGAGGTGCGCAGCCCCAGCATTTT. The chain is built from TRBV15 and TRBJ1-5; D ambiguous. V was cut by 1 base and J by 7 bases, with 5 bases left in between. The CDR3 runs to 12 residues. Germline V gene sequence: CDR1 LNHNV, CDR2 YYDKDF (reference sequence).

The genes are TRBV13 and TRBJ1-6, with TRBD1 matching 9 bases. This CDR3 is 15 amino acids long. CDR1 and CDR2 from the germline V gene are PRHDT and FYEKMQ (reference sequence). J was trimmed by 7 bases and V by 5 bases; bases with no gene match: 6. CDR3: CASSHRGQGNSPLHF. The CDR3 bases are TGTGCCAGCAGCCATCGTGGACAGGGGAATTCACCCCTCCACTTT.

This clone appeared a few times. Other DNA sequences in this sample translate to the same CDR3. V usage is TRBV30 and J usage is TRBJ2-7, with 11 bases that match TRBD1. The CDR3 loop spans 14 amino acids. The J segment lost 3 bases and the V segment lost 2 bases, leaving 3 bases of the junction unmatched. Germline values: CDR1 GTSNPN, CDR2 SVGIG (reference sequence). CDR3 residues: CAWSPGTGGYEQYF. The CDR3 nucleotides read TGTGCCTGGAGTCCAGGGACAGGGGGCTACGAGCAGTACTTC.

This clone was counted between two and nine times. The chain uses TRBV5-1 and TRBJ2-1; possibly TRBD1 for D (6 bases). The germline V gene encodes CDR1 SGHRS and CDR2 YFSETQ. CDR3 length: 13 residues. The germline V and J ends were trimmed by 0 bases and 5 bases, with 6 bases remaining between them. In nucleotides, the CDR3 is TGCGCCAGCAGCTTGGACAGGGACAATGAGCAGTTCTTC. Residues: CASSLDRDNEQFF.

This chain links TRBV7-3 with TRBJ2-5, with TRBD1 matching 10 bases. The V gene's germline CDR1 is SGHTA and CDR2 FQGTGA. The V segment lost 5 bases and the J segment 5 bases; nucleotides outside the gene matches: 8. The CDR3 totals 15 residues. The CDR3 sequence is CASSPGTGAGETQYF. The CDR3, as DNA: TGTGCCAGCAGCCCCGGGACAGGGGCAGGGGAGACCCAGTACTTC.

The chain employs TRBV7-9 and TRBJ1-1; the D is unclear. Germline assignment: CDR1 SEHNR and CDR2 FQNEAQ (reference sequence). The CDR3 length is 15 residues. Trimming pared 6 bases from V and 2 bases from J, leaving 16 bases between. The CDR3 loop is CASRSGGSTNTEAFF. In nucleotides, the CDR3 is TGTGCCAGCAGGTCTGGAGGCTCGACCAACACTGAAGCTTTCTTT.

This clone was observed a few times. The gene calls are TRBV10-3 and TRBJ1-3; D remains ambiguous. The CDR3 has 14 residues. The ends were cut back, 7 bases at V and 2 bases at J, with 12 bases in the middle. The V gene's germline CDR1 is ENHRY and CDR2 SYGVKD. CDR3 DNA sequence: TGTGCCATCAAGTGGGAGGAAACTGGAAACACCATATATTTT. Amino acid sequence: CAIKWEETGNTIYF.

The V and J genes are TRBV5-1 and TRBJ2-7; 7 bases align to TRBD1. After removal of 4 bases from V and 4 bases from J, the junction contained 2 bases not matched to a gene. Germline-derived CDR1 and CDR2 are SGHRS and YFSETQ. The CDR3 is 12 residues long. CDR3 bases: TGCGCCAGCAGCCCGACAGGGTACGAGCAGTACTTC. This codes for CASSPTGYEQYF.

The count of this clone is one. V is TRBV9 and J is TRBJ2-2; the D is unclear. This CDR3 has 12 amino acids. The germline gives CDR1 SGDLS, CDR2 YYNGEE. Trimming took off 3 bases at V and 7 bases at J, with 7 bases between the two ends. CDR3 DNA: TGTGCCAGCAGCGCGGGTTTCGGGGAGCTGTTTTTT. Its translation is CASSAGFGELFF.

This chain uses TRBV7-6 with TRBJ2-7, with TRBD1 matching 9 bases. The CDR3 totals 16 residues. Trimming removed 1 base from V and 2 bases from J; junction bases left unmatched: 6. Germline V CDR1 and CDR2: SGHVS, FNYEAQ. Written as DNA, the CDR3 is TGTGCCAGCAGCTTAGGGGCCGGGACAGGGCCCTACGAGCAGTACTTC. Protein: CASSLGAGTGPYEQYF.

The chain couples TRBV13 to TRBJ1-5, with D hard to call. Trimming pared 2 bases from V and 4 bases from J, leaving 3 bases between. The CDR3 totals 12 residues. CDR1 and CDR2 from the germline V gene are PRHDT and FYEKMQ (reference sequence). The chain's CDR3 is CASSLWNQPQHF. The CDR3 bases are TGTGCCAGCAGCTTATGGAATCAGCCCCAGCATTTT.